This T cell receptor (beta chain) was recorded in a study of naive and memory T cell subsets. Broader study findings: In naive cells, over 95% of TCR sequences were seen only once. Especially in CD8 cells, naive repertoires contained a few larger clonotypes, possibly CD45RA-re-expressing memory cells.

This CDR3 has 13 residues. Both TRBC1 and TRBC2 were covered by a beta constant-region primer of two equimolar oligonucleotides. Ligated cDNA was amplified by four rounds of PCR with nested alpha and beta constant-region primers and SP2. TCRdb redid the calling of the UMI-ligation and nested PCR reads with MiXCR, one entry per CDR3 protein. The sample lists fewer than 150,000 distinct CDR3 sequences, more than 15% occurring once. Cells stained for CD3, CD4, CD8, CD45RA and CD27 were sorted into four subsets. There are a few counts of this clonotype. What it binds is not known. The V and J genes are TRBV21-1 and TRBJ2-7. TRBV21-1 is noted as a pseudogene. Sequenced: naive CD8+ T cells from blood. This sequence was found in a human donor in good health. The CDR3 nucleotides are TGTGCCAGCAGCAGACCATTGGCCTACGAGCAGTACTTC. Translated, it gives CASSRPLAYEQYF.